This T cell receptor (beta chain) was sequenced during a study of blood T cell repertoires in COVID-19. Study background: Italy, Spain and the United States were the sources of the convalescent and acute COVID-19 samples.

The CDR3 totals 14 residues. From germline, CDR1 is SGHTA and CDR2 FQGNSA. V dropped 5 bases and J dropped 7; count of bases not matched to a gene: 7. TCRdb keeps only in-frame clones here, not all; method: immunoSEQ multiplex PCR. The sample consists of 28,000 or so clones, approximately 82% of them appearing once. The sequence came from a human donor in a cohort sampled during active COVID-19. This chain links TRBV7-2 with TRBJ1-5, with 8 nucleotides matching TRBD1. Specimen: peripheral blood. CDR3 coding DNA: TGTGCCAGCAGCCTCCGACAGGGGACCCAGCCCCAGCATTTT. Translating it yields CASSLRQGTQPQHF.